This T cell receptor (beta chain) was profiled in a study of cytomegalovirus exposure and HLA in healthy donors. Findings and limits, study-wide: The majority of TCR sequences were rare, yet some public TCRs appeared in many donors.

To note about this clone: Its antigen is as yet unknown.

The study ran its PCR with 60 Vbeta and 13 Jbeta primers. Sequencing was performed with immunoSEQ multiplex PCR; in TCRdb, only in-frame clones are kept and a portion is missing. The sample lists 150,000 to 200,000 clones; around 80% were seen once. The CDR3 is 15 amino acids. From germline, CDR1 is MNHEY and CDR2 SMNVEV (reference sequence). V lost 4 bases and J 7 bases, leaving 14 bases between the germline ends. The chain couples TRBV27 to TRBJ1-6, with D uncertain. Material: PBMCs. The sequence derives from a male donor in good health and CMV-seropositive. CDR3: CASSSWGEPNSPLHF. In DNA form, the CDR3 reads TGTGCCAGCAGTTCCTGGGGAGAACCAAATTCACCCCTCCACTTT.